This TCR beta chain derives from a study of T cells after somatic rescue of genetic block (dated by TCRdb to 2018 to 2021). As for the study more broadly: The study assessed how robust, over the long term, a T-cell system was when the system had developed through somatic rescue of a genetic block in T-cell development.

As concerns this clone: Its binding antigen is unknown. Per-base quality was not reported, and no clone a single base away is much larger than it.

Libraries came from the immunoSEQ multiplex PCR assay. Imported from immuneACCESS, the table was reduced by TCRdb to in-frame sequences with V and J called. These copies leave out some clones; in studies compared against another copy, an unresolved V gene accounts for under half, and the cause of the remainder is not known. The table for this sample lists roughly 92,000 clones; 75% to 90% of them were counted only once. Roughly 1.7% of the sample rests with the top ten. This TCR was recovered from a woman under 30. The sample comprised peripheral blood mononuclear cells (PBMCs).

The nucleotide sequence reads TGTGCCACCAGCAGAGATCGGGTGGGGGACTTAGCCCAGCATTTT. Its coded protein is CATSRDRVGDLAQHF. The sequence links TRBV15 to TRBJ1-5; D gene: possibly TRBD1, on 5 matching bases. V sheds 0 bases and J sheds 11 bases, leaving 17 bases between their ends. The germline V gene (reference sequence) sets CDR1 to LNHNV and CDR2 to YYDKDF. Measured from the cysteine to the phenylalanine, the CDR3 is 15 residues long. Here the CDR3 DNA is all that survives: 45 bases in frame from base 1.